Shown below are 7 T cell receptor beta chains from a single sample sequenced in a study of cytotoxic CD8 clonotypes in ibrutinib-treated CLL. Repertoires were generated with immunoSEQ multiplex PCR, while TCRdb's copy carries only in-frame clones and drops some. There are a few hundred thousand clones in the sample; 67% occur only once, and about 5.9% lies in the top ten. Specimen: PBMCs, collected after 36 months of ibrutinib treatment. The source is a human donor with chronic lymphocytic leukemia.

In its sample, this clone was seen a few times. CDR3 sequence (DNA): TGCGCCAGCAGCCAAGCACCGGGACAGGGGAGTTACGAGCAGTACTTC. The encoded protein is CASSQAPGQGSYEQYF. The genes are TRBV4-1 and TRBJ2-7; TRBD1 aligns across 10 bases. V lost 1 base to trimming and J lost 4 bases; unmatched junction nucleotides: 7. Germline loops: CDR1 MGHRA, CDR2 YSYEKL. This CDR3 comprises 16 residues.

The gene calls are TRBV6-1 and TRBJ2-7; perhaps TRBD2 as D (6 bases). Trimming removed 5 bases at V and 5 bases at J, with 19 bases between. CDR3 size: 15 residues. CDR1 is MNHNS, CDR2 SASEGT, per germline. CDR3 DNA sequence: TGTGCCAGCAGTCTACTTCCGCGGGGTATAAACGAGCAGTACTTC. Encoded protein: CASSLLPRGINEQYF.

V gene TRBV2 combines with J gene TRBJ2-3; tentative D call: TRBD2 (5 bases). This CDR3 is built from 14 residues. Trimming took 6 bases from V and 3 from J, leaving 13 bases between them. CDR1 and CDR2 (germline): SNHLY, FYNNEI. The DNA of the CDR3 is TGTGCCAGCAGCCTTGTAAGAGGGACAGATACGCAGTATTTT. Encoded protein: CASSLVRGTDTQYF.

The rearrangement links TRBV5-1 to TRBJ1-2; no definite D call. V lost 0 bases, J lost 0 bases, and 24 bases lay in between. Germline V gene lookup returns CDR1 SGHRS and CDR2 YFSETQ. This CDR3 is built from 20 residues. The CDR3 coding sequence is TGCGCCAGCAGCTTGGAGTCCCCGGCCCGGACCGGTTCCACTAACTATGGCTACACCTTC. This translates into CASSLESPARTGSTNYGYTF. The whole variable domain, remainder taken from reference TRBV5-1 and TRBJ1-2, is KAGVTQTPRYLIKTRGQQVTLSCSPISGHRSVSWYQQTPGQGLQFLFEYFSETQRNKGNFPGRFSGRQFSNSRSEMNVSTLELGDSALYLCASSLESPARTGSTNYGYTFGSGTRLTVV.

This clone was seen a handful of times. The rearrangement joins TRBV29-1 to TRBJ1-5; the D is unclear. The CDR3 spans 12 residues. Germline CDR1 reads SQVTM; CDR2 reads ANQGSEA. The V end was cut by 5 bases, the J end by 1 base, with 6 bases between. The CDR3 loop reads CSVQASNQPQHF. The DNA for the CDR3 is TGCAGCGTTCAGGCCAGCAATCAGCCCCAGCATTTT.

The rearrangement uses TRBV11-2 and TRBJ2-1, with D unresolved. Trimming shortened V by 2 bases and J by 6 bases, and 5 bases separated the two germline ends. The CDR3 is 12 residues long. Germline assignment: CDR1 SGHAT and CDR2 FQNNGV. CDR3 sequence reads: CASSLYGNEQFF. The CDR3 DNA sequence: TGTGCCAGCAGCTTATATGGCAATGAGCAGTTCTTC. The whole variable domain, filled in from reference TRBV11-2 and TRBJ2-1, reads EAGVAQSPRYKIIEKRQSVAFWCNPISGHATLYWYQQILGQGPKLLIQFQNNGVVDDSQLPKDRFSAERLKGVDSTLKIQPAKLEDSAVYLCASSLYGNEQFFGPGTRLTVL.

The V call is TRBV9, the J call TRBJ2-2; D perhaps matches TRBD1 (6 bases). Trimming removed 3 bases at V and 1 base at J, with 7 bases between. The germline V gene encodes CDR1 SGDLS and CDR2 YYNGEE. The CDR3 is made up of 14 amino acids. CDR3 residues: CASSGGQNTGELFF. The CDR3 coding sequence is TGTGCCAGCAGCGGGGGACAGAACACCGGGGAGCTGTTTTTT.